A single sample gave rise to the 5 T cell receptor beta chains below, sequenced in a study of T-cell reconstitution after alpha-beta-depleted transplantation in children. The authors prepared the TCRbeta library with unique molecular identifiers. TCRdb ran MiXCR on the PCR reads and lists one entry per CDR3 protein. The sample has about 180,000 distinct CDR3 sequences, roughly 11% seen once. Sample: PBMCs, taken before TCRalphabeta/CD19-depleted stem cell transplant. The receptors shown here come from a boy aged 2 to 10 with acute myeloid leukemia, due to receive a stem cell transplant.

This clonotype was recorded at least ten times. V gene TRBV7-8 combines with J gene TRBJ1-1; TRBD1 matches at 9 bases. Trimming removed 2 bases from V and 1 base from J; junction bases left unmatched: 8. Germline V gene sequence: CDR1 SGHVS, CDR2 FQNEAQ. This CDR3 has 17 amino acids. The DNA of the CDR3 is TGTGCCAGCAGCTTAATAACAGGGGGCCAGACGAACACTGAAGCTTTCTTT. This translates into CASSLITGGQTNTEAFF.

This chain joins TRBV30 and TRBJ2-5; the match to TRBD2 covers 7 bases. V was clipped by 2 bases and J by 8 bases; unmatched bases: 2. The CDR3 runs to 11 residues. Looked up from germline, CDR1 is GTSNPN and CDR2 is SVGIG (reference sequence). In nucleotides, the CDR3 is TGTGCCTGGAGTCGACTAGCAACCCAGTACTTC. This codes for CAWSRLATQYF.

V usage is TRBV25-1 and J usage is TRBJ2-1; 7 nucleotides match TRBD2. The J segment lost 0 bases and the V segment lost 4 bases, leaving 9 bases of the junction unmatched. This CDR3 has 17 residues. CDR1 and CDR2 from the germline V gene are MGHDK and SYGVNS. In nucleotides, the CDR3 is TGTGCCAGCAGTGTCTGGGACTATTATAGCTCCTACAATGAGCAGTTCTTC. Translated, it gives CASSVWDYYSSYNEQFF.

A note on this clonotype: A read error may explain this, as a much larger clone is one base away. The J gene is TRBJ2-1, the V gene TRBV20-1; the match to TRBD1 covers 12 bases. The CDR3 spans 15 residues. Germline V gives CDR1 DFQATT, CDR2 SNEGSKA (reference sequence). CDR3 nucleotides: TGCTGTGCTAGAGACACGGGACAGGGGGCGTCCCGGCAGTTCTTC. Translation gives CCARDTGQGASRQFF.

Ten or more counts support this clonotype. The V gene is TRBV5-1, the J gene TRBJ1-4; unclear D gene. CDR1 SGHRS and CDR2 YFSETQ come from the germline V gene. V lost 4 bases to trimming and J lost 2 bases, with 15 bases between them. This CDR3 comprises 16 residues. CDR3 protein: CASSPSSLSTNEKLFF. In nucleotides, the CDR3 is TGCGCCAGCAGCCCGTCAAGTTTGTCGACTAATGAAAAACTGTTTTTT.